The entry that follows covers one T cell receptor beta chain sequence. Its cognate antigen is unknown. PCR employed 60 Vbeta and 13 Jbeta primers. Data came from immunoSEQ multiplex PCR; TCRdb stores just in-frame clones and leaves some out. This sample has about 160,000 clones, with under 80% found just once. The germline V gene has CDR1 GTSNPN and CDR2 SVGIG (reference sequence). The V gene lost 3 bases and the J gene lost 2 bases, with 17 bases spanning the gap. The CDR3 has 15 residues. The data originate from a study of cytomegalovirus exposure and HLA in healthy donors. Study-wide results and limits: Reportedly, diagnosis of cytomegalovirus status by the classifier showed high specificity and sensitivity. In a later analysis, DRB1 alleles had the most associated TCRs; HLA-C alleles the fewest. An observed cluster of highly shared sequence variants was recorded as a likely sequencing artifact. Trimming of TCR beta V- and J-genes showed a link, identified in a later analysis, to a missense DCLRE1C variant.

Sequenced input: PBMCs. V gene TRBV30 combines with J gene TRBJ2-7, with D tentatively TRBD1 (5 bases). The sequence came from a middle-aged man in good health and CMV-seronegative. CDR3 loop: CAWSPPGPRTYEQYF. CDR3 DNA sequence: TGTGCCTGGAGCCCCCCAGGGCCTAGGACCTACGAGCAGTACTTC.